Following are 26 T cell receptor beta chains from one sample sequenced in a study of chemoradiotherapy in HPV16-positive cancers. Clones were read by immunoSEQ multiplex PCR, and TCRdb kept only the in-frame ones, dropping some. Counted here are around 16,000 clones, roughly 80% occurring once; the ten biggest clones make up approximately 1.3%. The material was obtained from a patient who underwent chemoradiotherapy. The source of these receptors is a human donor with HPV-associated anogenital cancer.

In this sample, this clone turned up once. The chain combines TRBV18 with TRBJ2-7, with 10 nucleotides matching TRBD2. The CDR3 consists of 14 residues. Germline V CDR1 and CDR2: KGHSH, LQKENI. J was trimmed by 4 bases and V by 3 bases; bases with no gene match: 3. The CDR3 region is CASSPTSGWYEQYF. CDR3 nucleotides: TGTGCCAGCTCACCGACTAGCGGGTGGTACGAGCAGTACTTC.

The table lists this clone with a few counts. The chain uses TRBV4-2 and TRBJ2-7; 9 bases fit TRBD1. V gave up 1 base and J gave up 3 bases; unmatched junction bases: 4. This CDR3 spans 15 amino acids. Germline V gives CDR1 LGHNA, CDR2 YNFKEQ. CDR3 loop: CASSQGQGVSYEQYF. CDR3 DNA sequence: TGTGCCAGCAGCCAAGGACAGGGGGTAAGCTACGAGCAGTACTTC.

This chain joins TRBV5-1 and TRBJ2-5; either TRBD1 or TRBD2 may supply D (6 bases each). V dropped 4 bases and J dropped 1 base, with 11 bases sitting between them. The CDR3 contains 14 residues. Germline-derived CDR1 and CDR2 are SGHRS and YFSETQ. In nucleotides, the CDR3 is TGCGCCAGCAGCCGATGGGGGGCCCAAGAGACCCAGTACTTC. Translating it yields CASSRWGAQETQYF.

The chain links TRBV2 to TRBJ1-4; TRBD1 might be the D (6 bases). The germline CDR1 and CDR2 sequences are SNHLY and FYNNEI. V was cut by 6 bases and J by 4 bases, with 12 bases left in between. The CDR3 length is 14 residues. As DNA, the CDR3 is TGTGCCAGCAGCCCCGGGGGCAGTAATGAAAAACTGTTTTTT. This translates into CASSPGGSNEKLFF.

The chain recombines TRBV4-3 with TRBJ2-2; 8 bases are shared with TRBD1. In germline, CDR1 is LGHNA, CDR2 YSLEER. The V segment lost 4 bases and the J segment 7 bases; nucleotides outside the gene matches: 8. The CDR3 is 15 residues long. The chain's CDR3 is CASSPRTGSHGELFF. CDR3 nucleotide sequence: TGCGCCAGCAGCCCTAGGACAGGGTCTCACGGGGAGCTGTTTTTT.

This chain links TRBV11-2 with TRBJ2-3; no reliable D call. With 0 bases removed from V and 0 bases from J, the gap between germline ends came to 4 bases. The CDR3 is made up of 14 amino acids. Germline lookup yields CDR1 SGHAT and CDR2 FQNNGV. The CDR3 reads CASSLDQSTDTQYF. The CDR3, as DNA: TGTGCCAGCAGCTTAGATCAAAGCACAGATACGCAGTATTTT.

The rearrangement uses TRBV19 and TRBJ1-5; D is ambiguous. This CDR3 spans 15 amino acids. The V gene lost 0 bases and the J gene lost 2 bases, with 8 bases spanning the gap. The germline V gene encodes CDR1 LNHDA and CDR2 SQIVND (reference sequence). The CDR3 coding sequence is TGTGCCAGTAGTATAGATGGGAGCGGCAATCAGCCCCAGCATTTT. Its translation: CASSIDGSGNQPQHF.

The chain has TRBV5-4 and TRBJ2-1, with 7 positions matching TRBD2. The CDR3 contains 14 residues. Germline values: CDR1 SGHNT, CDR2 YYREEE (reference sequence). The J segment lost 2 bases and the V segment lost 3 bases, leaving 2 bases of the junction unmatched. The CDR3 region has the DNA TGTGCCAGCAGCTCCGGGACTACCTACAATGAGCAGTTCTTC. This codes for CASSSGTTYNEQFF. Filled out from reference TRBV5-4 and TRBJ2-1, the complete variable domain reads ETGVTQSPTHLIKTRGQQVTLRCSSQSGHNTVSWYQQALGQGPQFIFQYYREEENGRGNFPPRFSGLQFPNYSSELNVNALELDDSALYLCASSSGTTYNEQFFGPGTRLTVL.

The CDR3 is CASTPAVEDTQYF. The CDR3 bases are TGTGCCAGCACCCCAGCGGTGGAAGATACGCAGTATTTT. The chain has TRBV28 and TRBJ2-3; TRBD2 is a possible D gene (5 bases). Germline CDR1 reads MDHEN; CDR2 reads SYDVKM. Trimming took 7 bases from V and 5 from J, leaving 13 bases between them. There are 13 residues in the CDR3.

The V gene is TRBV2, the J gene TRBJ1-1, with D unresolved. V gave up 8 bases and J gave up 0 bases, with 10 bases separating them. The CDR3 contains 13 residues. From germline, CDR1 is SNHLY and CDR2 FYNNEI. The CDR3 region has the DNA TGTGCCAGCTCCCCTCAGGTGAACACTGAAGCTTTCTTT. The encoded protein is CASSPQVNTEAFF. Looking up the rest from reference TRBV2 and TRBJ1-1 gives the full variable domain: EPEVTQTPSHQVTQMGQEVILRCVPISNHLYFYWYRQILGQKVEFLVSFYNNEISEKSEIFDDQFSVERPDGSNFTLKIRSTKLEDSAMYFCASSPQVNTEAFFGQGTRLTVV.

This chain connects TRBV7-2 to TRBJ1-2; 9 bases are shared with TRBD1. The V segment lost 4 bases and the J segment 8 bases; nucleotides outside the gene matches: 2. CDR3 length: 12 residues. Germline V gene sequence: CDR1 SGHTA, CDR2 FQGNSA. The CDR3 spells CASSSTGGGYTF. As DNA, the CDR3 is TGTGCCAGCAGCTCGACAGGGGGAGGCTACACCTTC.

The chain recombines TRBV5-4 with TRBJ1-2; 7 nucleotides line up with TRBD1. This CDR3 contains 12 residues. The junction had 3 bases not matched to a gene; V was cut back by 4 bases and J by 6 bases. The V gene's germline CDR1 is SGHNT and CDR2 YYREEE (reference sequence). The CDR3: CASSQGVDGYTF. CDR3 in DNA: TGTGCCAGCAGCCAGGGGGTGGATGGCTACACCTTC.

This clone was recorded only once. The V gene is TRBV4-3, the J gene TRBJ2-3; TRBD2 matches at 9 bases. Unmatched junction bases numbered 12, after V lost 0 bases and J lost 5 bases. CDR3 size: 18 residues. The V gene's germline CDR1 is LGHNA and CDR2 YSLEER. CDR3 region: CASSQDWGGGGAGDTQYF. The CDR3 coding sequence is TGCGCCAGCAGCCAAGATTGGGGTGGCGGGGGGGCGGGAGATACGCAGTATTTT.

This clone was seen more than once but under ten times. The V gene is TRBV29-1, the J gene TRBJ2-7, with TRBD1 matching 9 bases. Per the germline V gene, CDR1 is SQVTM and CDR2 is ANQGSEA. The CDR3 sequence is 14 residues long. V lost 6 bases and J lost 7; bases outside the gene matches: 13. The CDR3 protein is CSVTGTGRLGEQYF. Here the CDR3 DNA reads TGCAGCGTGACCGGGACAGGGCGACTGGGGGAGCAGTACTTC.

This chain connects TRBV10-3 to TRBJ1-2; D gene unclear. In germline, CDR1 is ENHRY, CDR2 SYGVKD. V was pared by 2 bases and J by 6 bases, with 10 bases between. CDR3 size: 13 residues. The CDR3 here is CAISEPSLHGYTF. Here the CDR3 DNA reads TGTGCCATCAGTGAGCCCTCACTACATGGCTACACCTTC.

The CDR3 spells CASSLRGSTEAFF. CDR3 nucleotides: TGTGCCAGCAGCTTACGCGGGAGCACTGAAGCTTTCTTT. The chain couples TRBV7-2 to TRBJ1-1; D remains ambiguous. Trimming left V 2 bases short and J 4 bases short, with 8 bases between. Germline assignment: CDR1 SGHTA and CDR2 FQGNSA. The CDR3 runs to 13 residues.

The CDR3 is CASSLVANEQFF. Here the CDR3 DNA reads TGTGCCAGCAGCTTAGTGGCGAATGAGCAGTTCTTC. V and J are TRBV11-1 and TRBJ2-1; D remains unclear. The germline gives CDR1 SGHAT, CDR2 FQDESV (reference sequence). The CDR3 covers 12 residues. V was shortened by 1 base and J by 7 bases, with 5 bases between the two germline ends.

The CDR3: CASKAGSSYNEQFF. CDR3 coding DNA: TGTGCCAGCAAGGCAGGGAGCTCCTACAATGAGCAGTTCTTC. The chain links TRBV5-6 to TRBJ2-1; D is possibly TRBD1 or TRBD2 (5 bases each). The germline V and J ends were trimmed by 6 bases and 0 bases, with 10 bases remaining between them. Per germline, CDR1 SGHDT and CDR2 YYEEEE. This CDR3 is built from 14 residues.

This chain uses TRBV25-1 with TRBJ1-1; 7 bases align to TRBD1. The J segment lost 1 base and the V segment lost 3 bases, leaving 5 bases of the junction unmatched. CDR3 length: 15 residues. The germline V gene encodes CDR1 MGHDK and CDR2 SYGVNS. The chain's CDR3 is CASSDWQGENTEAFF. The CDR3 DNA is TGTGCCAGCAGTGATTGGCAGGGGGAGAACACTGAAGCTTTCTTT.

This clone was counted a few times. The chain has TRBV11-3 and TRBJ1-6; D not resolved. Germline V CDR1 and CDR2: SGHNT, YENEEA. V lost 5 bases and J lost 10, with 12 bases in between. This CDR3 is 13 amino acids long. The CDR3 region has the DNA TGTGCCAGCAGCCCGCCCACAGAATCACCCCTCCACTTT. Its translation: CASSPPTESPLHF.

This chain joins TRBV18 and TRBJ2-3; TRBD1 might be the D (5 bases). V was clipped by 3 bases and J by 3 bases, with 19 bases between them. The CDR3 extends over 17 amino acids. Germline V CDR1 and CDR2: KGHSH, LQKENI. CDR3 amino acids: CASSPLNGARVTDTQYF. The CDR3 DNA reads TGTGCCAGCTCACCCCTAAATGGGGCTCGGGTGACAGATACGCAGTATTTT.

The J gene is TRBJ2-5, the V gene TRBV7-2; D remains unclear. The CDR3 sequence is 11 residues long. Germline CDR1 and CDR2: SGHTA and FQGNSA. Trimming shortened V by 4 bases and J by 5 bases, and 5 bases separated the two germline ends. Here the CDR3 DNA reads TGTGCCAGCAGCTCTGGTGAGACCCAGTACTTC. As protein: CASSSGETQYF.

The chain combines TRBV29-1 with TRBJ2-3; 9 nucleotides align to TRBD1. The CDR3 spans 17 residues. J lost 1 base, V lost 6 bases, and 14 bases had no gene match. Looked up from germline, CDR1 is SQVTM and CDR2 is ANQGSEA. The CDR3 DNA sequence: TGCAGCGTCAACCCGAAGGACAGGGGATGGGGCACAGATACGCAGTATTTT. It codes for CSVNPKDRGWGTDTQYF.

This chain uses TRBV7-2 with TRBJ1-2; weak D call: TRBD1 (5 bases). V gave up 4 bases and J gave up 4 bases, with 10 bases separating them. There are 13 residues in the CDR3. Germline CDR1 and CDR2: SGHTA and FQGNSA. The DNA for the CDR3 is TGTGCCAGCAGCTACCAGGGTACCTATGGCTACACCTTC. This codes for CASSYQGTYGYTF. The full variable domain, its missing parts supplied by reference TRBV7-2 and TRBJ1-2, is GAGVSQSPSNKVTEKGKDVELRCDPISGHTALYWYRQSLGQGLEFLIYFQGNSAPDKSGLPSDRFSAERTGGSVSTLTIQRTQQEDSAVYLCASSYQGTYGYTFGSGTRLTVV.

The chain uses TRBV9 and TRBJ2-3; D gene unclear. Per germline, CDR1 SGDLS and CDR2 YYNGEE. V was cut by 0 bases and J by 0 bases, with 8 bases left in between. The CDR3 length is 15 residues. CDR3 residues: CASSVVWGSTDTQYF. The CDR3 DNA sequence: TGTGCCAGCAGCGTAGTATGGGGTAGCACAGATACGCAGTATTTT. Combining the CDR3 with reference TRBV9 and TRBJ2-3 gives the whole variable domain DSGVTQTPKHLITATGQRVTLRCSPRSGDLSVYWYQQSLDQGLQFLIQYYNGEERAKGNILERFSAQQFPDLHSELNLSSLELGDSALYFCASSVVWGSTDTQYFGPGTRLTVL.

CDR3 loop: CASSLSVQGGQPQHF. CDR3 bases: TGTGCCAGCAGTTTATCTGTCCAGGGAGGTCAGCCCCAGCATTTT. V and J are TRBV27 and TRBJ1-5; tentative D call: TRBD1 (5 bases). CDR1 and CDR2 from the germline V gene are MNHEY and SMNVEV (reference sequence). The V gene lost 0 bases and the J gene lost 6 bases, with 12 bases spanning the gap. The CDR3 has 15 amino acids.